These T cell receptor beta chains were read from a single sample in a study of T-cell reconstitution after alpha-beta-depleted transplantation in children. TCRdb ran MiXCR on the PCR reads and lists one entry per CDR3 protein. Here the sample spans roughly 300,000 distinct CDR3 sequences, roughly 12% being singletons. The sample here was peripheral blood, taken 180 days after TCRalphabeta/CD19-depleted stem cell transplant. These receptors were obtained from a male patient between 2 and 10 years old who had a stem cell transplant for chronic granulomatous disease, so the T cells may come from the graft donor. Both conserved end residues are part of each CDR3. A D gene is named only where the DNA matches it firmly. Size values are once, few and many counts, or a class for expanded clones, and some rows have none.

v_gene,abundance,d_gene,len,j_gene,CDR3nt,CDR3aa
TRBV11-2,many,TRBD1,13,TRBJ2-1,TGTGCCAGCAGCCGGGGACAGAACAATGAGCAGTTCTTC,CASSRGQNNEQFF
TRBV20-1,many,TRBD2,16,TRBJ2-1,TGCAGTGCTAGAGATCCGGGGGGGACTACACTCAATGAGCAGTTCTTC,CSARDPGGTTLNEQFF
TRBV21-1,many,-,14,TRBJ2-5,TGTGCCAGCAGCAAAGCCGACAGGGAAGAGACCCAGTACTTC,CASSKADREETQYF
TRBV24-1,many,-,14,TRBJ2-7,TGTGCCACCAGTTGTAGGAGGTTCGAGGACGAGCAGTACTTC,CATSCRRFEDEQYF
TRBV20-1,many,TRBD2,14,TRBJ2-5,TGCAGTGCTCCTCCTGGGGGAGGGCCGGAGACCCAGTACTTC,CSAPPGGGPETQYF
TRBV6-1,many,TRBD2,15,TRBJ2-1,TGTGCCAGCAGTGAAGGTCTAGCGGGAGCTCACGAGCAGTTCTTC,CASSEGLAGAHEQFF
TRBV28,many,-,15,TRBJ2-7,TGTGCCAGCAGTTTACCGGGCAGCCCATCCTACGAGCAGTACTTC,CASSLPGSPSYEQYF
TRBV29-1,many,TRBD2,14,TRBJ2-7,TGCAGCGTCCAGAGGACGGGGGGCTCCTACGAGCAGTACTTC,CSVQRTGGSYEQYF
TRBV29-1,many,-,12,TRBJ1-1,TGCAGCGTTGAGGGGAGGGGAGCTGAAGCTTTCTTT,CSVEGRGAEAFF
TRBV7-9,many,-,13,TRBJ2-1,TGTGCCAGCAGCTTAGCAGTGATCGATGAGCAGTTCTTC,CASSLAVIDEQFF
TRBV12-3/TRBV12-4,many,-,13,TRBJ2-7,TGTGCCAGCAGTTTAGTGTGGGGCTACGAGCAGTACTTC,CASSLVWGYEQYF
TRBV20-1,many,TRBD1,13,TRBJ1-3,TGCAGTGCCGGACAGGGGGCTGGAAACACCATATATTTT,CSAGQGAGNTIYF
TRBV23-1,few,-,11,TRBJ2-1,TGCGCCACGTCGGTTGGCAATGAGCAGTTCTTC,CATSVGNEQFF
TRBV20-1,many,TRBD2,15,TRBJ2-1,TGCAGTGCTGTAATAGCGGGGGCCTCCTACAATGAGCAGTTCTTC,CSAVIAGASYNEQFF
TRBV5-1,many,-,16,TRBJ2-3,TGCGCCAGCAGCTTTTTGAAACAGGTCAACACAGATACGCAGTATTTT,CASSFLKQVNTDTQYF
TRBV30,few,TRBD1,17,TRBJ2-7,TGTGCCTGGAGTGCACAAATCCACCGGGACAGGGCCCACGAGCAGTACTTC,CAWSAQIHRDRAHEQYF
TRBV19,few,-,17,TRBJ2-1,TGTGCCAGTACCTCGGGTGGGGCAGGGAGCTCCTACAATGAGCAGTTCTTC,CASTSGGAGSSYNEQFF
TRBV28,few,TRBD2,15,TRBJ2-2,TGTGCCAGCAGTAAATCCCGGGGGGGCGCCGGGGAGCTGTTTTTT,CASSKSRGGAGELFF
TRBV18,many,TRBD1,15,TRBJ1-1,TGTGCCAGCTCACCGGCCGGGACAGGGTTGACTGAAGCTTTCTTT,CASSPAGTGLTEAFF
TRBV4-3,many,TRBD1,18,TRBJ2-1,TGCGCCAGCAGCCACGGACAGGGGGGAACGGCAATCTACAATGAGCAGTTCTTC,CASSHGQGGTAIYNEQFF
TRBV10-3,many,TRBD1,14,TRBJ1-5,TGTGCCAGTCAGGGGGCAGTTGACAATCAGCCCCAGCATTTT,CASQGAVDNQPQHF
TRBV9,few,-,15,TRBJ2-1,TGTGCCAGCAGCGGAAATGTCAGGGGCTACAATGAGCAGTTCTTC,CASSGNVRGYNEQFF
TRBV12-3/TRBV12-4,many,-,14,TRBJ2-2,TGTGCCAGCAGTTTAATCAGGCTCACCGGGGAGCTGTTTTTT,CASSLIRLTGELFF
TRBV20-1,many,-,15,TRBJ1-2,TGCAGTGCTAGAGATAATAACAGGGTATTCTATGGCTACACCTTC,CSARDNNRVFYGYTF
TRBV20-1,many,-,15,TRBJ2-3,TGCAGTGCTAGAGAGGCTAGGAGGGGGACAGATACGCAGTATTTT,CSAREARRGTDTQYF
TRBV29-1,many,-,14,TRBJ2-3,TGCAGCGTTTGGCAGGGGACTACCACAGATACGCAGTATTTT,CSVWQGTTTDTQYF
TRBV20-1,many,TRBD2,13,TRBJ2-1,TGCAGTGCTAGAGGCCGGGGGGGGAATGAGCAGTTCTTC,CSARGRGGNEQFF
TRBV6-5,many,-,13,TRBJ2-2,TGTGCCAGCCAGCTGGACTCGACCGGGGAGCTGTTTTTT,CASQLDSTGELFF
TRBV6-2/TRBV6-3,many,-,14,TRBJ1-1,TGTGCCAGCAGCTACGACAGCATGAACACTGAAGCTTTCTTT,CASSYDSMNTEAFF
TRBV10-2,-,TRBD2,16,TRBJ2-3,TGCGCCAGCAAACTAGCGGGAGTAGTGTTCACAGATACGCAGTATTTT,CASKLAGVVFTDTQYF
TRBV2,few,TRBD2,16,TRBJ2-3,TGTGCCACCCCCCCCGGGACTAGCGGGAAAACAGATACGCAGTATTTT,CATPPGTSGKTDTQYF
TRBV7-3,many,-,15,TRBJ2-3,TGTGCCAGCAGCTTGGACTCGTCGATAACAGATACGCAGTATTTT,CASSLDSSITDTQYF
TRBV20-1,few,TRBD2,17,TRBJ2-7,TGCAGTGCTAGTTTTTTGGCTAGCGGGAGGTACTCCTACGAGCAGTACTTC,CSASFLASGRYSYEQYF
TRBV15,many,-,13,TRBJ2-5,TGTGCCACCAGCAGAGATACCCAAGAGACCCAGTACTTC,CATSRDTQETQYF
TRBV15,many,TRBD1,15,TRBJ1-5,TGTGCCACCAGACCCGGGACAGGGGTTAATCAGCCCCAGCATTTT,CATRPGTGVNQPQHF
TRBV20-1,many,TRBD2,14,TRBJ2-1,TGCAGTGCTAGCTGGGGGAGGGCCCACAATGAGCAGTTCTTC,CSASWGRAHNEQFF
TRBV19,-,-,14,TRBJ2-5,TGTGCCAGTAGTATAGTGGCCCTAGGAGCGACCCAGTACTTC,CASSIVALGATQYF
TRBV7-9,many,-,17,TRBJ2-1,TGTGCCAGCAGTCTTAGGGGCGGGGACGTATCCTACAATGAGCAGTTCTTC,CASSLRGGDVSYNEQFF
TRBV12-3/TRBV12-4,many,-,16,TRBJ1-5,TGTGCCAGCAGTTTTCGTTGGTCTGGGCGCAATCAGCCCCAGCATTTT,CASSFRWSGRNQPQHF